The clone carrying this T cell receptor (beta chain) was detected ten times or more. This entry belongs to a study of regulatory T cells in long-lasting Graves disease. The CDR3 covers 14 residues. V was cut by 3 bases and J by 2 bases, with 11 bases left in between. From germline, CDR1 is MDHEN and CDR2 SYDVKM. Time point here: persistent/refractory GD, antithyroid drugs over 5 years with positive TRAb. PBMC-derived RNA was used for the TCR library. A nine-milliliter sample of peripheral blood was drawn into EDTA tubes. For TCR beta, libraries came from iRepertoire HTBI primers and Arm-PCR of CDR3 regions. In TCRdb, the multiplex PCR reads were re-called with MiXCR into one record per CDR3 protein. There are about 460,000 distinct CDR3 sequences in the sample; about 22% occur only once, and roughly 13% lies in the top ten.

The TCR originated in a female donor with Graves disease. The rearrangement links TRBV28 to TRBJ2-7; possible D gene TRBD1, 5 bases. The material sequenced was peripheral blood mononuclear cells (PBMCs), taken when the disease was refractory, from a patient treated with antithyroid drugs. The CDR3 region is CASSFSGRAYEQYF. The DNA of the CDR3 is TGTGCCAGCAGTTTCTCCGGCAGGGCCTACGAGCAGTACTTC. The full variable domain, with the rest looked up from reference TRBV28 and TRBJ2-7, is DVKVTQSSRYLVKRTGEKVFLECVQDMDHENMFWYRQDPGLGLRLIYFSYDVKMKEKGDIPEGYSVSREKKERFSLILESASTNQTSMYLCASSFSGRAYEQYFGPGTRLTVT.